One sample yielded the 23 T cell receptor beta chains listed below, sequenced in a study of T cell changes during pregnancy in multiple sclerosis. Only in-frame clones appear in the TCRdb table, and some are missing; sequencing was by immunoSEQ multiplex PCR. The sample has 91,000 or so clones; around 93% are singletons. The sample consisted of peripheral blood, taken after pregnancy. All receptors derive from a female donor with multiple sclerosis, enrolled in a pregnancy study.

The rearrangement joins TRBV5-1 to TRBJ2-1; the D gene is possibly TRBD1 (6 bases). The germline gives CDR1 SGHRS, CDR2 YFSETQ. Trimming stripped 1 base from V and 0 bases from J, with 17 bases between. The CDR3 loop spans 18 amino acids. CDR3 loop: CASSLRTGRASSYNEQFF. The DNA for the CDR3 is TGCGCCAGCAGCTTGAGAACAGGGCGTGCTAGCTCCTACAATGAGCAGTTCTTC.

The V and J genes are TRBV7-2 and TRBJ1-2; D might be TRBD1 (5 bases). Germline CDR1 is SGHTA and CDR2 is FQGNSA. This CDR3 has 15 amino acids. Trimming cost V 4 bases and J 8 bases, with 20 bases left between them. The CDR3 region has the DNA TGTGCCAGCAGCTCAAGACTAGGGGAGGAGGAAGGCTACACCTTC. Protein product: CASSSRLGEEEGYTF.

J is TRBJ2-3 and V is TRBV7-9, with 14 bases lining up with TRBD2. Germline CDR1 is SEHNR and CDR2 is FQNEAQ (reference sequence). With 3 bases clipped from V and 5 bases from J, the junction kept 1 base outside the gene matches. This CDR3 is 15 amino acids long. The DNA of the CDR3 is TGTGCCAGCAGCTTGGGGACTAGCGGGGGAGATACGCAGTATTTT. Amino acid sequence: CASSLGTSGGDTQYF.

The chain is built from TRBV13 and TRBJ2-1, with 8 bases lining up with TRBD2. The CDR3 has 15 amino acids. Germline V CDR1 and CDR2: PRHDT, FYEKMQ (reference sequence). The V segment lost 0 bases and the J segment 5 bases; nucleotides outside the gene matches: 3. The CDR3 loop is CASSLGVSGDNEQFF. The CDR3 nucleotides read TGTGCCAGCAGCTTAGGCGTTAGCGGGGACAATGAGCAGTTCTTC. Using reference TRBV13 and TRBJ2-1 for the parts outside the CDR3, the full variable domain is AAGVIQSPRHLIKEKRETATLKCYPIPRHDTVYWYQQGPGQDPQFLISFYEKMQSDKGSIPDRFSAQQFSDYHSELNMSSLELGDSALYFCASSLGVSGDNEQFFGPGTRLTVL.

The chain uses TRBV7-7 and TRBJ2-7; 7 nucleotides align to TRBD2. The CDR3 has 15 residues. V dropped 5 bases and J dropped 3; count of bases not matched to a gene: 10. Germline CDR1 SSHAT, CDR2 FNYEAQ (reference sequence). The DNA for the CDR3 is TGTGCCAGCAGCCCCGGGGCAGGGAGGGTCTACGAGCAGTACTTC. Protein: CASSPGAGRVYEQYF.

The chain employs TRBV18 and TRBJ1-3; D not certain. CDR3 length: 14 residues. V was cut by 2 bases and J by 0 bases, with 5 bases left in between. Germline assignment: CDR1 KGHSH and CDR2 LQKENI. The CDR3 nucleotides read TGTGCCAGCTCACCAGCGTACTCTGGAAACACCATATATTTT. It encodes CASSPAYSGNTIYF.

The rearrangement links TRBV27 to TRBJ2-5, with TRBD2 as a possible D gene (5 bases). V shed 3 bases and J shed 1 base, with 6 bases lying between them. Germline V gene sequence: CDR1 MNHEY, CDR2 SMNVEV (reference sequence). CDR3 length: 13 amino acids. The CDR3 DNA sequence: TGTGCCAGCAGTTTTCGGGGCCAAGAGACCCAGTACTTC. Protein product: CASSFRGQETQYF.

The chain combines TRBV7-6 with TRBJ2-7; 7 bases are a match to TRBD1. The CDR3 length is 14 residues. Losses at the gene ends were 3 bases for V and 3 bases for J; bases not matched to a gene: 5. Germline V gene data show CDR1 as SGHVS and CDR2 as FNYEAQ. CDR3 nucleotides: TGTGCCAGCAGCTTGGAGACAGGGAACTACGAGCAGTACTTC. Amino acid sequence: CASSLETGNYEQYF.

This clone was detected once. V gene TRBV4-3 combines with J gene TRBJ1-1, with D perhaps matching TRBD1 (5 bases). Germline assignment: CDR1 LGHNA and CDR2 YSLEER. The CDR3 sequence is 16 residues long. Trimming stripped 3 bases from V and 0 bases from J, with 14 bases between. CDR3 DNA sequence: TGCGCCAGCAGCCACTCTGACAGACCTATGAACACTGAAGCTTTCTTT. As protein: CASSHSDRPMNTEAFF.

The chain employs TRBV18 and TRBJ2-5; tentatively, D is TRBD2 (5 bases). Germline lookup yields CDR1 KGHSH and CDR2 LQKENI. The CDR3 is made up of 13 amino acids. Trimming pared 7 bases from V and 3 bases from J, leaving 12 bases between. The CDR3 DNA reads as TGTGCCAGCTACCTAACTAGGGAAGAGACCCAGTACTTC. Amino acids: CASYLTREETQYF.

The chain combines TRBV6-1 with TRBJ2-1, with 12 bases fitting TRBD2. CDR1 MNHNS and CDR2 SASEGT come from the germline V gene. This CDR3 region has 19 residues. The trim removed 4 bases at V and 1 base at J, leaving 11 bases unmatched. In nucleotides, the CDR3 is TGTGCCAGCAGTGGCCCGGGGACTAGCGGGTGGTTTTCCTACAATGAGCAGTTCTTC. It codes for CASSGPGTSGWFSYNEQFF.

In its sample, this clone was seen once. This chain links TRBV19 with TRBJ2-5; the D gene is possibly TRBD1 (6 bases). CDR3 length: 14 residues. Germline assignment: CDR1 LNHDA and CDR2 SQIVND (reference sequence). The V end lost 8 bases, the J end lost 1 base, and 14 bases lay between the germline ends. The CDR3 DNA is TGTGCCAGTGGATTCAGGACAGCCCAAGAGACCCAGTACTTC. Translated, it gives CASGFRTAQETQYF.

V is TRBV9 and J is TRBJ1-2; the match to TRBD1 covers 9 bases. Trimming removed 3 bases from V and 8 bases from J; junction bases left unmatched: 5. The CDR3 sequence is 13 residues long. Germline-derived CDR1 and CDR2 are SGDLS and YYNGEE. CDR3 DNA: TGTGCCAGCAGCGAGGGACAGGGCTCCGGCTACACCTTC. Amino acids: CASSEGQGSGYTF.

Concerning this clone: Additional DNA sequences in this sample encode the identical CDR3. This CDR3 is CASSVDGGVGYEQYF. In DNA form, the CDR3 reads TGTGCCAGCAGCGTAGATGGAGGAGTGGGCTACGAGCAGTACTTC. The chain couples TRBV9 to TRBJ2-7, with D possibly TRBD2 on 5 matching bases. The V end lost 0 bases, the J end lost 3 bases, and 13 bases lay between the germline ends. This CDR3 has 15 amino acids. Germline V gives CDR1 SGDLS, CDR2 YYNGEE. Full variable domain (outside the CDR3, taken from reference TRBV9 and TRBJ2-7): DSGVTQTPKHLITATGQRVTLRCSPRSGDLSVYWYQQSLDQGLQFLIQYYNGEERAKGNILERFSAQQFPDLHSELNLSSLELGDSALYFCASSVDGGVGYEQYFGPGTRLTVT.

This clone was counted once. The chain couples TRBV5-1 to TRBJ1-1; TRBD1 is a possible D gene (6 bases). CDR1 SGHRS and CDR2 YFSETQ come from the germline V gene. V was cut by 3 bases and J by 4 bases, with 16 bases left in between. The CDR3 extends over 15 amino acids. CDR3 sequence reads: CASSSEGGRPTEAFF. The CDR3 DNA sequence: TGCGCCAGCAGCTCCGAGGGGGGGCGCCCCACTGAAGCTTTCTTT.

The rearrangement uses TRBV30 and TRBJ2-2; D remains ambiguous. Trimming left V 5 bases short and J 6 bases short, with 19 bases between. This CDR3 is 15 amino acids long. CDR1 is GTSNPN and CDR2 is SVGIG in the germline V gene (reference sequence). Written as DNA, the CDR3 is TGTGCCTGGGCCCTTTTAGGCGGTAACGCCGGGGAGCTGTTTTTT. Translated, it gives CAWALLGGNAGELFF.

Concerning this clone: One end of the junction is discordant with germline, which a read error may explain. The chain couples TRBV11-2 to TRBJ2-7; possibly TRBD2 for D (6 bases). The germline V gene encodes CDR1 SGHAT and CDR2 FQNNGV. This CDR3 is built from 13 residues. The CDR3 region has the DNA TGTGCCAGCAGCTTAGATGGGCTGGGCGGGGAGAACTTC. Translated, it gives CASSLDGLGGENF.

The rearrangement joins TRBV27 to TRBJ2-7; D may be TRBD1 (5 bases). V was clipped by 3 bases and J by 4 bases, with 13 bases between them. Germline assignment: CDR1 MNHEY and CDR2 SMNVEV (reference sequence). This CDR3 spans 14 amino acids. The CDR3 DNA reads as TGTGCCAGCAGTTTGGGCAGGGATGGGTACGAGCAGTACTTC. Protein: CASSLGRDGYEQYF.

The chain recombines TRBV2 with TRBJ2-1, with TRBD2 as a possible D gene (6 bases). Looked up from germline, CDR1 is SNHLY and CDR2 is FYNNEI. The V end lost 10 bases, the J end lost 5 bases, and 18 bases lay between the germline ends. The CDR3 extends over 14 amino acids. The CDR3 DNA reads TGTGCCACCGAGGGACTGGGAGTCGACAATGAGCAGTTCTTC. Its protein product is CATEGLGVDNEQFF.

The gene calls are TRBV29-1 and TRBJ2-3, with D perhaps TRBD2 (6 bases). Trimming cost V 1 base and J 3 bases, with 8 bases left between them. This CDR3 contains 13 residues. CDR1 and CDR2 (germline): SQVTM, ANQGSEA. The CDR3 spells CSVEGEATDTQYF. CDR3 nucleotides: TGCAGCGTTGAAGGGGAGGCGACAGATACGCAGTATTTT.

This sequence joins TRBV6-1 and TRBJ2-1, with D possibly being TRBD2 (5 bases). This CDR3 contains 15 residues. Germline-derived CDR1 and CDR2 are MNHNS and SASEGT. V dropped 6 bases and J dropped 5 bases, with 17 bases sitting between them. CDR3 bases: TGTGCCAGCAGCCTTAGTAGCGCTCTTGACAATGAGCAGTTCTTC. Its translation is CASSLSSALDNEQFF.

V and J are TRBV19 and TRBJ2-1; 9 bases map to TRBD1. The CDR3 is made up of 15 amino acids. V dropped 2 bases and J dropped 9; count of bases not matched to a gene: 8. Germline V lookup: CDR1 LNHDA, CDR2 SQIVND (reference sequence). CDR3 loop: CASSIMGQGNIEQFF. CDR3 coding DNA: TGTGCCAGTAGTATAATGGGACAGGGTAATATTGAGCAGTTCTTC.

V is TRBV6-5 and J is TRBJ1-1, with a possible D match to TRBD1 (5 bases). V was clipped by 6 bases and J by 4 bases, with 15 bases between them. Germline lookup yields CDR1 MNHEY and CDR2 SVGAGI. The CDR3 extends over 14 amino acids. CDR3 DNA: TGTGCCAGCAGGGAGCAGGGTAGGAGCACTGAAGCTTTCTTT. Amino acids: CASREQGRSTEAFF.